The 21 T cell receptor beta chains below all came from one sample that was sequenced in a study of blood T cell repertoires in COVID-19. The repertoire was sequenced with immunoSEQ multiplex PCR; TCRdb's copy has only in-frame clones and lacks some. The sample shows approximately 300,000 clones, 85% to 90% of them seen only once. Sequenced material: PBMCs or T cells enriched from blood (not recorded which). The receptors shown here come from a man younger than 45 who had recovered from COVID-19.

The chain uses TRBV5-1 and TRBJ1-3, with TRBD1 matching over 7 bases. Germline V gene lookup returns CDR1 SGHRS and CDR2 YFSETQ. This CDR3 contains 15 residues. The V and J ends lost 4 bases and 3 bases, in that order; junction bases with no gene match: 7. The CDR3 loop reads CASSVTGDDGNTIYF. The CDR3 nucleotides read TGCGCCAGCAGCGTCACAGGGGATGATGGAAACACCATATATTTT.

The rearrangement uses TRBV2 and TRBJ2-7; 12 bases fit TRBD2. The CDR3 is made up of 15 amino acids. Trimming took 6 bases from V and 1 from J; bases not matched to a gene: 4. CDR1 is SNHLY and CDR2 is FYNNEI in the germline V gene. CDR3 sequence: CASRKLAGGSYEQYF. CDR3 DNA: TGTGCCAGCAGGAAACTAGCGGGGGGATCCTACGAGCAGTACTTC. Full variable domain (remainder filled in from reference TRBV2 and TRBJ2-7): EPEVTQTPSHQVTQMGQEVILRCVPISNHLYFYWYRQILGQKVEFLVSFYNNEISEKSEIFDDQFSVERPDGSNFTLKIRSTKLEDSAMYFCASRKLAGGSYEQYFGPGTRLTVT.

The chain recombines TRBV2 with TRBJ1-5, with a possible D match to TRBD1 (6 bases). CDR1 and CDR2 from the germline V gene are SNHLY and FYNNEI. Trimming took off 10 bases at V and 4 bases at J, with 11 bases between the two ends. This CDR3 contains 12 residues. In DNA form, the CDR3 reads TGTGCCACCGGACAGATTAATCAGCCCCAGCATTTT. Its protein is CATGQINQPQHF. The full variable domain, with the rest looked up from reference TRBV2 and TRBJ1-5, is EPEVTQTPSHQVTQMGQEVILRCVPISNHLYFYWYRQILGQKVEFLVSFYNNEISEKSEIFDDQFSVERPDGSNFTLKIRSTKLEDSAMYFCATGQINQPQHFGDGTRLSIL.

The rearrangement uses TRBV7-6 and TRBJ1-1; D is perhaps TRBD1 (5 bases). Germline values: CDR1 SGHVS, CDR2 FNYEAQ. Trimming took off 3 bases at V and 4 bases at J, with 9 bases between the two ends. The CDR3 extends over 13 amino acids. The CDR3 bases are TGTGCCAGCAGCTTGCAGGGTGCCACTGAAGCTTTCTTT. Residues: CASSLQGATEAFF.

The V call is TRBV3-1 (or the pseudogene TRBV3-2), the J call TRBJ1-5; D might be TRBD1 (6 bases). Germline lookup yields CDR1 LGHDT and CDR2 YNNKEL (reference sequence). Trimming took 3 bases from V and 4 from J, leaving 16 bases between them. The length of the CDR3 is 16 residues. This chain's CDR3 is CASSQGPGTRNQPQHF. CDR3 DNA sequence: TGTGCCAGCAGCCAGGGCCCCGGGACACGTAATCAGCCCCAGCATTTT.

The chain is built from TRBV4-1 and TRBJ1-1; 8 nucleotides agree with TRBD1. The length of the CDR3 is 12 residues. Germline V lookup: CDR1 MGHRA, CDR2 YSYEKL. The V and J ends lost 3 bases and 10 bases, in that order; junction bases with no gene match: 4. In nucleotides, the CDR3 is TGCGCCAGCAGCCAGGGACAGGCTCCAGCTTTCTTT. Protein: CASSQGQAPAFF.

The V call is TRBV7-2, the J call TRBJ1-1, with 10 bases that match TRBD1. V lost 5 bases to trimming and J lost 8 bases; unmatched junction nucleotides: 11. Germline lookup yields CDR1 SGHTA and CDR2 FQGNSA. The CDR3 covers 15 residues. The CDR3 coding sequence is TGTGCCAGCAGCGACCGGGACAGGGGATCCCCCGAAGCTTTCTTT. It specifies CASSDRDRGSPEAFF. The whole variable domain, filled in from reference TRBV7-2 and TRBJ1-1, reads GAGVSQSPSNKVTEKGKDVELRCDPISGHTALYWYRQSLGQGLEFLIYFQGNSAPDKSGLPSDRFSAERTGGSVSTLTIQRTQQEDSAVYLCASSDRDRGSPEAFFGQGTRLTVV.

The CDR3: CASSLRASGMLEQFF. The DNA for the CDR3 is TGTGCCAGCAGCTTGAGGGCTAGCGGGATGCTTGAGCAGTTCTTC. The V call is TRBV5-4, the J call TRBJ2-1; TRBD2 matches 9 bases. Germline V lookup: CDR1 SGHNT, CDR2 YYREEE (reference sequence). The CDR3 loop spans 15 amino acids. The V segment lost 1 base and the J segment 9 bases; nucleotides outside the gene matches: 8.

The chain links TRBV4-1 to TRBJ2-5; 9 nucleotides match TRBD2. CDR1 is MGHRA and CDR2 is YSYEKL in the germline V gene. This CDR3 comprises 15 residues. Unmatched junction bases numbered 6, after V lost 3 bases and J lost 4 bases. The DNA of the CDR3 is TGCGCCAGCAGCCAGAACGCGGGAGGGGGAGAGACCCAGTACTTC. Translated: CASSQNAGGGETQYF.

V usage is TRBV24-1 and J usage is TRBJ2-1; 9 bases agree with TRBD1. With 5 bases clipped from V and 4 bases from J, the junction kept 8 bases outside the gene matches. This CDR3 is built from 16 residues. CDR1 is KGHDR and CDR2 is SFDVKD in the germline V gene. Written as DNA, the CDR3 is TGTGCCACCAGTGCTATGGACAGGGGCCTATACAATGAGCAGTTCTTC. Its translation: CATSAMDRGLYNEQFF.

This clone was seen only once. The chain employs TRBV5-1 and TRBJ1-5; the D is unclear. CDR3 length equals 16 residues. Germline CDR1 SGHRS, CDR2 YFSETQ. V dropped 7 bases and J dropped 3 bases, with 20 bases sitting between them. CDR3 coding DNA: TGCGCCAGCGCCCCCGGAGGTAGGGAGACCAATCAGCCCCAGCATTTT. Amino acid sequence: CASAPGGRETNQPQHF.

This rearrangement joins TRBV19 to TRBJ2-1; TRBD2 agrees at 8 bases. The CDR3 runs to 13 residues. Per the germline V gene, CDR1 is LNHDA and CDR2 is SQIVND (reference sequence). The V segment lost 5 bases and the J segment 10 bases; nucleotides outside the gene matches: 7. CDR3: CASSVRVAGEQFF. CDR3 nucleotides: TGTGCCAGTAGTGTGCGGGTAGCGGGGGAGCAGTTCTTC.

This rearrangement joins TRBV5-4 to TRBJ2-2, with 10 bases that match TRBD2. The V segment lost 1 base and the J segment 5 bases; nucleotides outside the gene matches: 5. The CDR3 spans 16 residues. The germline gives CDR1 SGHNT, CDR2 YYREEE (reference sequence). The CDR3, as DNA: TGTGCCAGCAGCTTGTTGGTAGCGGGAGGAACCGGGGAGCTGTTTTTT. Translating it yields CASSLLVAGGTGELFF.

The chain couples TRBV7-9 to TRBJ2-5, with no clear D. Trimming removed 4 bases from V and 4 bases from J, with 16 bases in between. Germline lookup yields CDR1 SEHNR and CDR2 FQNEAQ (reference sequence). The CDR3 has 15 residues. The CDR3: CASSSSPLTAETQYF. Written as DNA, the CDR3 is TGTGCCAGCAGCTCCAGCCCCCTTACAGCAGAGACCCAGTACTTC.

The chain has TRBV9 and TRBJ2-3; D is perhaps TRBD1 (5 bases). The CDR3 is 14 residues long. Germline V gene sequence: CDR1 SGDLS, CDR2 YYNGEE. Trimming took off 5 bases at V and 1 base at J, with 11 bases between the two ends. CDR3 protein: CASSRGWGTDTQYF. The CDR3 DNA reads TGTGCCAGCAGTAGGGGCTGGGGCACAGATACGCAGTATTTT.

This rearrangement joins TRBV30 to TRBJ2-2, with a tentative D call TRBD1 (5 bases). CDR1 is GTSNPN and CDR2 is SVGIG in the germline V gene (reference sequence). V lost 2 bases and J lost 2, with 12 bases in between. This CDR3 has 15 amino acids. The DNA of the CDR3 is TGTGCCTGGAGTTCAGGGATACAAAACACCGGGGAGCTGTTTTTT. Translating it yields CAWSSGIQNTGELFF.

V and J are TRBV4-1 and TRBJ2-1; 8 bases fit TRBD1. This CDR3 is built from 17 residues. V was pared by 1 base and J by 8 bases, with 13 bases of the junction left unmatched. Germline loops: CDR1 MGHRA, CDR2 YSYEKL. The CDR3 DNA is TGCGCCAGCAGCCAAGTTTATTTTGAGTCAGGGGGCTATGAGCAGTTCTTC. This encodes CASSQVYFESGGYEQFF.

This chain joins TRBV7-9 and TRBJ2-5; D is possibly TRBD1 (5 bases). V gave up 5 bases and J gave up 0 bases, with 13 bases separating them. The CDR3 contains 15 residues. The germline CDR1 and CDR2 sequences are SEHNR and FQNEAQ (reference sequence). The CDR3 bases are TGTGCCAGCAGCCCACCAGGCAGGGACCAAGAGACCCAGTACTTC. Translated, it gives CASSPPGRDQETQYF.

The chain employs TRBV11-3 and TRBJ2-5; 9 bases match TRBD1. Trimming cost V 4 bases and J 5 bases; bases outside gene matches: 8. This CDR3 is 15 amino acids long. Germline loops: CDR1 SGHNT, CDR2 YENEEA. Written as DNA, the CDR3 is TGTGCCAGCAGCTCAGGAGGACAGGGGCGGGAGACCCAGTACTTC. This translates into CASSSGGQGRETQYF.

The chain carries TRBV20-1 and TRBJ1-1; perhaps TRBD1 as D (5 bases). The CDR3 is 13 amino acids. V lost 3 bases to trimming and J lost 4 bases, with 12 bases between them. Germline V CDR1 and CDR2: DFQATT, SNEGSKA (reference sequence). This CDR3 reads CSASEWGGTEAFF. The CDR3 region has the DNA TGCAGTGCTAGTGAATGGGGGGGCACTGAAGCTTTCTTT.

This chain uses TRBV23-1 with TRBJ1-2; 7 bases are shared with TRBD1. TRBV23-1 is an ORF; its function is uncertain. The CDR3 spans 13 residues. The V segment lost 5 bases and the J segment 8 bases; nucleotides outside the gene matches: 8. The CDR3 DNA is TGCGCCAGCAGTTTAGACAGGGCCAGCGGCTACACCTTC. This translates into CASSLDRASGYTF.